This TCR beta chain comes out of a study of T cells in localized non-small cell lung cancer. Whole-study findings and limits: In the blood, greater T cell density corresponded to longer overall survival.

CDR1 is SGHRS, CDR2 YFSETQ, per germline. The CDR3 loop spans 16 amino acids. V dropped 0 bases and J dropped 2 bases, with 15 bases sitting between them. This clone has only a few counts. Its antigen is currently unknown. The data were produced by immunoSEQ multiplex PCR, yet TCRdb's version contains in-frame clones alone and is incomplete. Among 4,800 or so clones listed, about 33% were seen once. This clonotype was sampled from a woman aged 35 to 70 with stage II squamous cell lung carcinoma. This rearrangement joins TRBV5-1 to TRBJ2-7, with unresolved D. The sample was lung tumor tissue, taken before any cancer treatment. In DNA, the CDR3 is TGCGCCAGCAGCTTGGCCGGCGGCAGGACCACCTACGAGCAGTACTTC. Translated: CASSLAGGRTTYEQYF.